Below, one T cell receptor (beta chain) is given with its context. Antigen unknown. This sample was included in a study of cytomegalovirus exposure and HLA in healthy donors. On the study more broadly: The 95 to 150 validation repertoires were produced on the same platform as the roughly 720 repertoires of the first cohort. This was reported in a later analysis.

Findings and caveats of the study: The authors enumerated some 170 TCR beta chains as linked to cytomegalovirus. Reports described diagnosis of cytomegalovirus status by the classifier as highly specific and sensitive.

Assay used: immunoSEQ multiplex PCR; TCRdb lists only in-frame clones, some missing. The table records 140,000 or so clones, around 90% of them present only once. V gave up 5 bases and J gave up 3 bases; unmatched junction bases: 11. Germline V gene lookup returns CDR1 PRHDT and CDR2 FYEKMQ (reference sequence). The CDR3 has 17 residues. The study drew the donors from its approximately 130-subject validation cohort, separate from the 666-subject first cohort. This receptor was taken from a woman under 40 in good health and CMV-seropositive. The sequenced sample consisted of PBMCs. The J gene is TRBJ2-2, the V gene TRBV13; 8 bases are shared with TRBD2. The CDR3 protein is CASSPPWGSGDTGELFF. In DNA, the CDR3 is TGTGCCAGCAGCCCTCCCTGGGGTAGCGGGGACACCGGGGAGCTGTTTTTT.